This TCR beta chain was obtained from a study of response to subunit inactivated influenza vaccine. Findings of the study overall: The authors suggested that every seasonal influenza vaccination recruits few new T cells.

CDR3 size: 19 residues. V gave up 4 bases and J gave up 1 base, with 23 bases separating them. The germline gives CDR1 SGHAT, CDR2 FQNNGV. Each CDR3 protein gets one entry after TCRdb re-called the RT-PCR reads with MiXCR. The sample contains more than 150,000 distinct CDR3 sequences, nearly 9.5% of which appear only once. This clonotype was found many times. Antigen unknown. The source material was non-naive T cells sorted from PBMCs, sampled on the day of vaccination. This clonotype originated in a man between 45 and 60 years old who received an inactivated influenza vaccine. The V and J genes are TRBV11-2 and TRBJ2-4, with D perhaps matching TRBD1 or TRBD2 (5 bases each). CDR3 DNA: TGTGCCAGCAGCTCGCCCCCGGGACGGCGAGCCTTTGCCAAAAACATTCAGTACTTC. Encoded protein: CASSSPPGRRAFAKNIQYF.